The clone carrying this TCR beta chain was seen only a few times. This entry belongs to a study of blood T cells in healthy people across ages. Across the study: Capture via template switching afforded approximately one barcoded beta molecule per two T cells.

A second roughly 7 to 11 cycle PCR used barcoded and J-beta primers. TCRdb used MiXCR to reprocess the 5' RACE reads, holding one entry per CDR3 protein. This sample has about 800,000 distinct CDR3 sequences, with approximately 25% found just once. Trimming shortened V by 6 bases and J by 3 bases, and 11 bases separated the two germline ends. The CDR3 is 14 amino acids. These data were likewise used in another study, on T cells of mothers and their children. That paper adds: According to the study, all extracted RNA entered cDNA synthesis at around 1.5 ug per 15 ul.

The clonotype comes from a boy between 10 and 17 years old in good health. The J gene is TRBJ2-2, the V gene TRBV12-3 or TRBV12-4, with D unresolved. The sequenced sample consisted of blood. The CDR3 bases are TGTGCCAGCAGCCCACGGTGGGACACCGGGGAGCTGTTTTTT. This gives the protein CASSPRWDTGELFF.